One and the same sample provided the 16 T cell receptor beta chains below, sequenced in a study of T-cell reconstitution after alpha-beta-depleted transplantation in children. Preparation of the TCRbeta library used unique molecular identifiers. A single record per CDR3 protein comes from TCRdb applying MiXCR to the PCR reads. The sample includes roughly 350,000 distinct CDR3 sequences, 10% of them seen just once. Material: PBMCs from the stem cell graft donor, obtained from the stem cell graft. The receptors stem from a human donor who donated a stem cell graft to a child with acute lymphoblastic leukemia.

This clonotype was counted only a few times. The genes are TRBV25-1 and TRBJ2-1; the D gene is possibly TRBD2 (6 bases). CDR1 and CDR2 from the germline V gene are MGHDK and SYGVNS. Trimming removed 8 bases from V and 1 base from J, with 12 bases in between. The CDR3 covers 14 residues. The CDR3 DNA is TGTGCCAGCGGCCGGGACTCGTCCTACAATGAGCAGTTCTTC. Translated: CASGRDSSYNEQFF.

This clonotype showed up many times. The gene calls are TRBV5-1 and TRBJ2-2; 7 nucleotides align to TRBD2. Trimming took 3 bases from V and 0 from J; bases not matched to a gene: 8. Germline CDR1 and CDR2: SGHRS and YFSETQ. This CDR3 contains 17 residues. The CDR3 sequence is CASSYSSGVSNTGELFF. The CDR3, as DNA: TGCGCCAGCAGCTACTCCAGCGGGGTATCGAACACCGGGGAGCTGTTTTTT.

The CDR3 sequence: CASSLHSQVSNQPQHF. The CDR3 coding sequence is TGTGCCAGCAGTTTGCACAGCCAGGTTAGCAATCAGCCCCAGCATTTT. The J gene is TRBJ1-5, the V gene TRBV12-3 or TRBV12-4; the D is unclear. Trimming pared 3 bases from V and 0 bases from J, leaving 12 bases between. The CDR3 spans 16 residues.

The CDR3 DNA is TGTGCCAGCAGTTTCCGGGACGGTCAAGAGACCCAGTACTTC. Translation: CASSFRDGQETQYF. The J gene is TRBJ2-5, the V gene TRBV6-5, with D tentatively TRBD1 or TRBD2 (5 bases each). V was clipped by 4 bases and J by 2 bases, with 11 bases between them. Germline V gene lookup returns CDR1 MNHEY and CDR2 SVGAGI. The CDR3 length is 14 residues.

There are a few counts of this clonotype. This rearrangement joins TRBV21-1 to TRBJ1-5; TRBD1 was called by the table and not checked on the DNA. TRBV21-1 is annotated as a pseudogene. CDR3 size: 14 residues. CDR3 sequence reads: CASSTRGCNQPQHF. The CDR3 bases are TGTGCCAGCAGCACCAGGGGTTGCAATCAGCCCCAGCATTTT.

This clonotype was counted between two and nine times. This sequence joins TRBV4-1 and TRBJ2-7, with 9 bases matching TRBD1. Losses at the gene ends were 0 bases for V and 4 bases for J; bases not matched to a gene: 4. The CDR3 spans 15 residues. Germline V gene data show CDR1 as MGHRA and CDR2 as YSYEKL. CDR3 amino acids: CASSQEGTGFYEQYF. In nucleotides, the CDR3 is TGCGCCAGCAGCCAAGAGGGGACAGGGTTTTACGAGCAGTACTTC.

There are many counts of this clonotype. The chain links TRBV6-5 to TRBJ2-2; D remains unclear. The CDR3 contains 17 residues. Trimming took off 0 bases at V and 0 bases at J, with 11 bases between the two ends. The germline CDR1 and CDR2 sequences are MNHEY and SVGAGI. CDR3 nucleotides: TGTGCCAGCAGTTACTCGAAAGGACGGGCGAACACCGGGGAGCTGTTTTTT. It codes for CASSYSKGRANTGELFF.

The rearrangement joins TRBV6-1 to TRBJ2-3, with 7 positions matching TRBD1. The germline CDR1 and CDR2 sequences are MNHNS and SASEGT. The CDR3 covers 15 residues. V dropped 6 bases and J dropped 3; count of bases not matched to a gene: 9. CDR3 in amino acids: CASRSRQGGTDTQYF. CDR3 in DNA: TGTGCCAGCAGGTCGAGACAGGGCGGTACAGATACGCAGTATTTT.

To note about this clonotype: It may be a read error: a sequence one base away is much more abundant. For the CDR3, the DNA is TGCGCCAGCAGCTTGAGGCCGGGTGAAGACACTGAAGCTTTCTTT. It encodes CASSLRPGEDTEAFF. The V gene is TRBV5-1, the J gene TRBJ1-1; D ambiguous. Trimming left V 1 base short and J 3 bases short, with 13 bases between. Germline CDR1 is SGHRS and CDR2 is YFSETQ. The CDR3 has 15 amino acids.

Here the CDR3 DNA reads TGTGCCAGCAGCTTAGGCCATCCGGGAGCCGTGGGGGAGACCCAGTACTTC. It yields the protein CASSLGHPGAVGETQYF. The chain is built from TRBV7-2 and TRBJ2-5; D is possibly TRBD2 (6 bases). CDR3 size: 17 residues. V lost 1 base, J lost 5 bases, and 20 bases lay in between. Germline CDR1 is SGHTA and CDR2 is FQGNSA.

This sequence joins TRBV6-1 and TRBJ1-6, with D perhaps TRBD1 (5 bases). Germline assignment: CDR1 MNHNS and CDR2 SASEGT. This CDR3 spans 16 amino acids. The V end lost 6 bases, the J end lost 5 bases, and 17 bases lay between the germline ends. The CDR3, as DNA: TGTGCCAGCAGCCTGGGGGGAACACCTGATAATTCACCCCTCCACTTT. This gives the protein CASSLGGTPDNSPLHF.

V is TRBV7-6 and J is TRBJ2-5; D is ambiguous. This CDR3 is 13 amino acids long. CDR1 and CDR2 from the germline V gene are SGHVS and FNYEAQ. Trimming cost V 5 bases and J 5 bases, with 12 bases left between them. This CDR3 reads CASSVYSGETQYF. As DNA, the CDR3 is TGTGCCAGCAGCGTATATTCTGGGGAGACCCAGTACTTC.

The V and J genes are TRBV7-2 and TRBJ2-7, with a weak D call TRBD1 (6 bases). The germline CDR1 and CDR2 sequences are SGHTA and FQGNSA. The V end was cut by 3 bases, the J end by 1 base, with 13 bases between. This CDR3 is 15 amino acids long. Here the CDR3 reads CASSFFGGHSYEQYF. The CDR3 DNA is TGTGCCAGCAGCTTTTTTGGGGGCCATTCCTACGAGCAGTACTTC.

This clonotype has only one observation. This chain connects TRBV18 to TRBJ2-2; possible D gene TRBD2, 6 bases. This CDR3 comprises 16 residues. V was shortened by 2 bases and J by 1 base, with 11 bases between the two germline ends. Germline CDR1 reads KGHSH; CDR2 reads LQKENI. CDR3 bases: TGTGCCAGCTCACCAAGTAGCGGACAGAACACCGGGGAGCTGTTTTTT. This sequence encodes CASSPSSGQNTGELFF.

The chain has TRBV20-1 and TRBJ2-1; TRBD2 agrees at 7 bases. Germline-derived CDR1 and CDR2 are DFQATT and SNEGSKA (reference sequence). The CDR3 spans 15 residues. The V gene end was trimmed by 1 base and the J gene end by 1 base; junction bases not matched to a gene: 4. CDR3 nucleotides: TGCAGTGCTAGAGTGGGAGGGAGGTCCTACAATGAGCAGTTCTTC. This encodes CSARVGGRSYNEQFF.

This clonotype was seen more than once but under ten times. The V and J genes are TRBV9 and TRBJ2-1, with 7 nucleotides matching TRBD1. The V gene end was trimmed by 4 bases and the J gene end by 6 bases; junction bases not matched to a gene: 13. The germline CDR1 and CDR2 sequences are SGDLS and YYNGEE. The length of the CDR3 is 16 residues. CDR3 DNA sequence: TGTGCCAGCAGCTTTCCAACCGGGACAGTCCGCAATGAGCAGTTCTTC. Protein product: CASSFPTGTVRNEQFF.